The rows below give T cell receptor beta chains drawn from one sample of a study of response to subunit inactivated influenza vaccine. Each CDR3 protein is one row after TCRdb ran MiXCR on the RT-PCR reads. The repertoire holds 450,000 to 600,000 distinct CDR3 sequences, with roughly 8.2% as singletons. The source material was PBMCs from blood, sampled around 25 months after vaccination. The receptors stem from a man aged 50 to 69 who received an inactivated influenza vaccine. The CDR3 runs from the conserved cysteine through the conserved F or W. Each record gives: CDR3 length, J gene, V gene, clone size, D gene, CDR3 protein, CDR3 DNA. The D gene is left open where the match is weak. A row's size may be missing; if present it is once, few, many or a size class.

16 | TRBJ1-6 | TRBV10-3 | many | TRBD1 | CAIRDRSGTGVSPLHF | TGTGCCATCAGGGACCGATCAGGGACAGGGGTATCACCCCTCCACTTT
15 | TRBJ2-1 | TRBV20-1 | many | . | CSASVGPTGIHEQFF | TGCAGTGCTAGTGTAGGACCAACAGGGATCCATGAGCAGTTCTTC
13 | TRBJ1-5 | TRBV28 | many | TRBD1 | CASSLQGGRPQHF | TGTGCCAGCAGTTTACAAGGGGGCAGGCCCCAGCATTTT
14 | TRBJ1-2 | TRBV5-1 | . | TRBD1 | CASSQTGGIYGYTF | TGCGCCAGCAGCCAGACAGGGGGCATCTATGGCTACACCTTC
15 | TRBJ2-5 | TRBV6-2/TRBV6-3 | . | . | CASSYSRTAQETQYF | TGTGCCAGCAGTTACTCGAGGACGGCCCAAGAGACCCAGTACTTC
12 | TRBJ2-1 | TRBV12-3/TRBV12-4 | many | . | CASRLRTNEQFF | TGTGCCAGCAGGCTCAGGACCAATGAGCAGTTCTTC
14 | TRBJ2-3 | TRBV5-1 | many | TRBD1 | CASSRKQGADTQYF | TGCGCCAGCAGCAGAAAACAGGGGGCAGATACGCAGTATTTT
16 | TRBJ2-1 | TRBV20-1 | . | TRBD2 | CSAGGMTSGRDNEQFF | TGCAGTGCTGGAGGGATGACTAGCGGGAGGGACAATGAGCAGTTCTTC
12 | TRBJ2-1 | TRBV24-1 | few | . | CATSEPVGSKFF | TGTGCCACCAGTGAACCCGTTGGTTCCAAGTTCTTC
13 | TRBJ1-2 | TRBV4-3 | . | . | CASSQDLGRLFTF | TGCGCCAGCAGCCAAGATCTCGGCAGGTTATTCACCTTC
11 | TRBJ2-7 | TRBV19 | . | . | CASMEGTEQYF | TGTGCCAGTATGGAGGGAACCGAGCAGTACTTC
15 | TRBJ1-1 | TRBV5-1 | few | . | CASSLYAETNTEAFF | TGCGCCAGCAGCTTGTATGCGGAAACTAACACTGAAGCTTTCTTT
14 | TRBJ1-2 | TRBV7-6 | . | . | CASSLAPGSYGYTF | TGTGCCAGCAGCTTAGCTCCCGGGTCCTATGGCTACACCTTC